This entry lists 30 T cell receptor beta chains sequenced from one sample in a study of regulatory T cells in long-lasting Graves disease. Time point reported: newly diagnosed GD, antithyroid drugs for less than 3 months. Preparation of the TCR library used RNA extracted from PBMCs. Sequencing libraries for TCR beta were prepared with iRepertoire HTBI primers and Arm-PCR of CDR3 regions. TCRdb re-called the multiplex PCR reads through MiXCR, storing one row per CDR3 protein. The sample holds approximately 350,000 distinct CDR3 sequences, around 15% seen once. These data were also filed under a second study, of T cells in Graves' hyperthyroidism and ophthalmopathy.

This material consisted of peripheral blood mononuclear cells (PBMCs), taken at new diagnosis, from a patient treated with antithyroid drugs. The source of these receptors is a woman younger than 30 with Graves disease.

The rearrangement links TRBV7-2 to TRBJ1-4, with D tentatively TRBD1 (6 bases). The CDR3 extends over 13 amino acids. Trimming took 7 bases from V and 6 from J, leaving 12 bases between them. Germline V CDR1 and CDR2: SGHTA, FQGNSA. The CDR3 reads CASTRDIHEKLFF. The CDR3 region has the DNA TGTGCCAGCACCCGGGACATCCATGAAAAACTGTTTTTT.

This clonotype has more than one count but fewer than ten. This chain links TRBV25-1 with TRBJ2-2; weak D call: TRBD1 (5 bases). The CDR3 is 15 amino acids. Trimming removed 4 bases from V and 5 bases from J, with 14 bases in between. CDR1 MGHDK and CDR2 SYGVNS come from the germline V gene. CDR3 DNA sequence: TGTGCCAGCAGTGTGGAGACAGATATAACCGGGGAGCTGTTTTTT. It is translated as CASSVETDITGELFF.

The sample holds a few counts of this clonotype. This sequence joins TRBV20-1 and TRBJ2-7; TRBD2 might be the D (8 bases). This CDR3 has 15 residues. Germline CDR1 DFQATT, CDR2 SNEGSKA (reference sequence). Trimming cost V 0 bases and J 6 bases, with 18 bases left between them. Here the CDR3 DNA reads TGCAGTGCTAGAGATTCTGGACAGGCGGGGGGCGAGCAGTACTTC. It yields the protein CSARDSGQAGGEQYF.

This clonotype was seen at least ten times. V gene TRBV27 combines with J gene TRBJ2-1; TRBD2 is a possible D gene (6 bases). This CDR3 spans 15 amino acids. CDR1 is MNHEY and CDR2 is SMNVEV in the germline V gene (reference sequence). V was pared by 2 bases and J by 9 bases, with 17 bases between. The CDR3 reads CASSLAGRINGEQFF. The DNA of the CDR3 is TGTGCCAGCAGTTTAGCGGGGAGGATTAATGGTGAGCAGTTCTTC.

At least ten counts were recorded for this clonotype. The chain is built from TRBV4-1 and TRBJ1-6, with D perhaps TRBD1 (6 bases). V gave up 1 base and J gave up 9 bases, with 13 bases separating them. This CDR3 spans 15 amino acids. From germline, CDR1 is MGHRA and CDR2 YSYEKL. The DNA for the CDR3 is TGCGCCAGCAGCCAAGGCCAGGGGATGGGTTCACCCCTCCACTTT. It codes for CASSQGQGMGSPLHF.

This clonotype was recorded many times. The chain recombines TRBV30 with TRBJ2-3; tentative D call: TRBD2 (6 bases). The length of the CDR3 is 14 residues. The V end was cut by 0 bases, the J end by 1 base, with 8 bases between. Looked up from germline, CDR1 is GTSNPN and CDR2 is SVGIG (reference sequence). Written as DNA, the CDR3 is TGTGCCTGGAGTGTTTCGGGGGGCACAGATACGCAGTATTTT. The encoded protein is CAWSVSGGTDTQYF.

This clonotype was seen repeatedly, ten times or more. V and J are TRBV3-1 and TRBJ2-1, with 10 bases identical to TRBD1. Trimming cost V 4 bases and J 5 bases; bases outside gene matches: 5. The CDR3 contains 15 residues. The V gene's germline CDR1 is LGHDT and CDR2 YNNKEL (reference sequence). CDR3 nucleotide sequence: TGTGCCAGCAGCCGGGGACAGGGGTGGGACAATGAGCAGTTCTTC. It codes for CASSRGQGWDNEQFF.

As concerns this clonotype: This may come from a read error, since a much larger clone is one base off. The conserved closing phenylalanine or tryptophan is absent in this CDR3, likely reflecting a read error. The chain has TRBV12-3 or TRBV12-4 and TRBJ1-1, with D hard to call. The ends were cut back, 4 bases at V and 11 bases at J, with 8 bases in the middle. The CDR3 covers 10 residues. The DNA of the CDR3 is TGTGCCAGCAGTTCCCGGGAGGCTTTCCTT. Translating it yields CASSSREAFL.

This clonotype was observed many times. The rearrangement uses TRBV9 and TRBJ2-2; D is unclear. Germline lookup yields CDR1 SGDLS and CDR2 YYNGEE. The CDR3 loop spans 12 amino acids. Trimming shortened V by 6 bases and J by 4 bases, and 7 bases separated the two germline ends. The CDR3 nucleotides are TGTGCCAGCAACGTCGGCACCGGGGAGCTGTTTTTT. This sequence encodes CASNVGTGELFF.

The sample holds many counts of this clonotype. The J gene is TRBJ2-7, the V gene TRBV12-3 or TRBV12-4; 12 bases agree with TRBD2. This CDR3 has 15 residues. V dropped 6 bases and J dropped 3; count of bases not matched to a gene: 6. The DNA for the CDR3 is TGTGCCAGCAGCTCTAGCGGGAGGGCCGTCTACGAGCAGTACTTC. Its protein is CASSSSGRAVYEQYF.

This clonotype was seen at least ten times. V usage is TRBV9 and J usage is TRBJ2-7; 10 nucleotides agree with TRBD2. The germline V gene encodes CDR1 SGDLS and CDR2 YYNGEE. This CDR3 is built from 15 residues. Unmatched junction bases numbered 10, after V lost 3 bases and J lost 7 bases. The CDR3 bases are TGTGCCAGCAGCGCCCCTACAGCGGGGGGGGGGGAGCAGTACTTC. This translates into CASSAPTAGGGEQYF.

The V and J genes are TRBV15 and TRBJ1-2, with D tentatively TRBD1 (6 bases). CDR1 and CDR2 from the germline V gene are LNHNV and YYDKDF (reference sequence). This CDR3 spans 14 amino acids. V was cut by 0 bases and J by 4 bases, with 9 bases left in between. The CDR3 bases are TGTGCCACCAGCAGAGAGGCAGGGGCCTATGGCTACACCTTC. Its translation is CATSREAGAYGYTF.

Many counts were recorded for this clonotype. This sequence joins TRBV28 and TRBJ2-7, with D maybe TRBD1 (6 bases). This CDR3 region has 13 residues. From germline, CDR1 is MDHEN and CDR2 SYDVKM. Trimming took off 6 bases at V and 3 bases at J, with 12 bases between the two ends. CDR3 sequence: CASRPDSYYEQYF. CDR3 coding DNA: TGTGCCAGCAGGCCGGACAGCTACTACGAGCAGTACTTC.

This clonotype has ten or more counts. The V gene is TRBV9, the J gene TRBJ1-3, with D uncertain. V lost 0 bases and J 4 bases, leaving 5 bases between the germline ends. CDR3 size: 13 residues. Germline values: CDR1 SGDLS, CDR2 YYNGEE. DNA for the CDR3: TGTGCCAGCAGCGTAGCGCCAGGAAACACCATATATTTT. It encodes CASSVAPGNTIYF. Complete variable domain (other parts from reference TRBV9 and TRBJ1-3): DSGVTQTPKHLITATGQRVTLRCSPRSGDLSVYWYQQSLDQGLQFLIQYYNGEERAKGNILERFSAQQFPDLHSELNLSSLELGDSALYFCASSVAPGNTIYFGEGSWLTVV.

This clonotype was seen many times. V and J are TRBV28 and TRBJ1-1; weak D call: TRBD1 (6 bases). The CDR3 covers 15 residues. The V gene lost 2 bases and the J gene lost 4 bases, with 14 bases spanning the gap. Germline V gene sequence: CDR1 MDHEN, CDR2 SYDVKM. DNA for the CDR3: TGTGCCAGCAGTTTAGCCCTGGACAGCCCCACTGAAGCTTTCTTT. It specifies CASSLALDSPTEAFF.

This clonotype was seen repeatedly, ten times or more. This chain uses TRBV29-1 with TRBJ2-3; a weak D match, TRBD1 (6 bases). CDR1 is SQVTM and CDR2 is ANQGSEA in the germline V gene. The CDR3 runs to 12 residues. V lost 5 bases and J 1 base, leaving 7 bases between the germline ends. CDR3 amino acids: CSVRTGTDTQYF. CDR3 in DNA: TGCAGCGTTCGGACAGGCACAGATACGCAGTATTTT.

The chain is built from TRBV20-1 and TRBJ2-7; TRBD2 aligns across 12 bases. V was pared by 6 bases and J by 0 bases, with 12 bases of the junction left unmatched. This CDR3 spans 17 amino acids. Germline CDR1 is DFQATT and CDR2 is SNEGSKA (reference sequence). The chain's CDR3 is CSAPRGTSGWGSYEQYF. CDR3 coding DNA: TGCAGTGCCCCTCGGGGGACTAGCGGGTGGGGCTCCTACGAGCAGTACTTC.

The CDR3 spells CASSYLGGGISGNTIYF. In DNA, the CDR3 is TGTGCCAGCAGTTACCTTGGAGGGGGGATCTCTGGAAACACCATATATTTT. The chain recombines TRBV6-5 with TRBJ1-3; TRBD1 might be the D (6 bases). Trimming cost V 2 bases and J 0 bases, with 14 bases left between them. The germline V gene encodes CDR1 MNHEY and CDR2 SVGAGI. The CDR3 has 17 residues.

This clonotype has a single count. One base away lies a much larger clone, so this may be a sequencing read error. CDR3 DNA sequence: TGTGCCAGCTCACCACCGGGTGGAAACGAGCAGTGCTTC. Translation: CASSPPGGNEQCF. The chain recombines TRBV18 with TRBJ2-3; D gene uncertain. The CDR3 has 13 residues. Per the germline V gene, CDR1 is KGHSH and CDR2 is LQKENI.

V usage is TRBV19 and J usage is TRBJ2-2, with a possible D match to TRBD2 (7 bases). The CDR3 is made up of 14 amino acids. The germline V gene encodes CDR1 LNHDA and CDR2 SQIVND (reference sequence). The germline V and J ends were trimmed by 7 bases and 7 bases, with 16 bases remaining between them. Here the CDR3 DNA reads TGTGCCAGTACCATGGGGGGGGGCTACGGGGAGCTGTTTTTT. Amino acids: CASTMGGGYGELFF.

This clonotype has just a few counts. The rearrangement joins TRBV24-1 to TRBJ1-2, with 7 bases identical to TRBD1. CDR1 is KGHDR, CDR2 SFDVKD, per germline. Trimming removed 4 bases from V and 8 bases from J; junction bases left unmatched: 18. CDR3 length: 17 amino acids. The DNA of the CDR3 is TGTGCCACCAGTGAACCCTTGGGGGACAGCGGTAATTACGGCTACACCTTC. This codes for CATSEPLGDSGNYGYTF.

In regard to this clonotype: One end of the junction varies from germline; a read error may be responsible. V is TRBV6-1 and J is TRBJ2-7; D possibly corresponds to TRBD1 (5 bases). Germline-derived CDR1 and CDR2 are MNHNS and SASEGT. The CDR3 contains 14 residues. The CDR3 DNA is TGTGTCAGCAGTGAAGCAGGGCAGGAATACAAGCAGTACTTC. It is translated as CVSSEAGQEYKQYF.

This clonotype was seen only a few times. The CDR3 DNA sequence: TGTGCCAGTAGTCGCCTGACCGGACGATTTTCCTACGAGCAGTACTTC. Residues: CASSRLTGRFSYEQYF. This chain links TRBV19 with TRBJ2-7; unclear D gene. The CDR3 consists of 16 residues. The V end lost 5 bases, the J end lost 1 base, and 18 bases lay between the germline ends. CDR1 and CDR2 (germline): LNHDA, SQIVND (reference sequence).

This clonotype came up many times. CDR3 sequence (DNA): TGTGCCAGCAGCTTAGATAGCAATCAGCCCCAGCATTTT. Encoded protein: CASSLDSNQPQHF. The gene calls are TRBV11-2 and TRBJ1-5; no definite D call. The CDR3 is made up of 13 amino acids. The germline CDR1 and CDR2 sequences are SGHAT and FQNNGV. The V and J ends lost 0 bases and 0 bases respectively, with 0 bases between them.

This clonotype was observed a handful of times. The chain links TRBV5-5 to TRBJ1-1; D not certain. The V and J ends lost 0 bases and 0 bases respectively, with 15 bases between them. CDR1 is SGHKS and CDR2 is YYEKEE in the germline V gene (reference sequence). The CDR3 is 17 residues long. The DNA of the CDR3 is TGTGCCAGCAGCTTGGCCTGGGAAGGGTCCTTGAACACTGAAGCTTTCTTT. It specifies CASSLAWEGSLNTEAFF.

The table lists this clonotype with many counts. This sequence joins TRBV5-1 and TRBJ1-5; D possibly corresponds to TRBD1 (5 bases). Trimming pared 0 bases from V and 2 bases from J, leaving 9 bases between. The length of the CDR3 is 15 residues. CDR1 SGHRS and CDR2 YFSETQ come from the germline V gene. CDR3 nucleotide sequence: TGCGCCAGCAGCTTGGATGGGGCCGGCAATCAGCCCCAGCATTTT. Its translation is CASSLDGAGNQPQHF.

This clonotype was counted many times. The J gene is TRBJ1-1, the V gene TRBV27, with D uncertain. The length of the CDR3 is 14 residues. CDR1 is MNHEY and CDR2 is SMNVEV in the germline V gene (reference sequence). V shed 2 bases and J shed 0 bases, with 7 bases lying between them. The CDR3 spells CASSLGILNTEAFF. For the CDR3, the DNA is TGTGCCAGCAGTTTAGGAATTTTGAACACTGAAGCTTTCTTT.

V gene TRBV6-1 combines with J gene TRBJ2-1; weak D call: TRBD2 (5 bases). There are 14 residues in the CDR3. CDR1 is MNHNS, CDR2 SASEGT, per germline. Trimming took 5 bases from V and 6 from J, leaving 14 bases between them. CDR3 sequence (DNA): TGTGCCAGCAGTCCGGACTCTCGGGGCAATGAGCAGTTCTTC. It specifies CASSPDSRGNEQFF.

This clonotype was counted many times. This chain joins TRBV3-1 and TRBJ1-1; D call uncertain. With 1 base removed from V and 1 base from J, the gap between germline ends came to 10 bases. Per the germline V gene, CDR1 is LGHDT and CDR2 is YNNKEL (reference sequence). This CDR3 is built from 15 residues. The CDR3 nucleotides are TGTGCCAGCAGCCAAGGTGGCAGCCGGAACACTGAAGCTTTCTTT. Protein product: CASSQGGSRNTEAFF.

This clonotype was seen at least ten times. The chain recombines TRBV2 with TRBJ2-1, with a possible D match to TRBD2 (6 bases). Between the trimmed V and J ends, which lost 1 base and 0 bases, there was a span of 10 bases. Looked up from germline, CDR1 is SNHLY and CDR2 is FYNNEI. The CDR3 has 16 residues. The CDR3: CASSEGAGSSYNEQFF. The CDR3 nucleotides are TGTGCCAGCAGTGAAGGCGCGGGGAGCTCCTACAATGAGCAGTTCTTC.